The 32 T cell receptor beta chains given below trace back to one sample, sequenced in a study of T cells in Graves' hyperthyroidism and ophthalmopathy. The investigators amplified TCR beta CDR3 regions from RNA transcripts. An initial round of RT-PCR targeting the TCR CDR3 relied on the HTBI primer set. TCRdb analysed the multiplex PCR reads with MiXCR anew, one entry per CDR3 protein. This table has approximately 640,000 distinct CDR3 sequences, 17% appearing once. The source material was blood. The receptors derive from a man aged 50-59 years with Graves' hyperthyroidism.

In DNA form, the CDR3 reads TGTGCCAGCTCACCACGTTCGGACTCCTACGAGCAGTACTTC. Translation gives CASSPRSDSYEQYF. The rearrangement uses TRBV18 and TRBJ2-7, with no clear D. V lost 1 base and J 0 bases, leaving 7 bases between the germline ends. The CDR3 spans 14 residues. CDR1 and CDR2 from the germline V gene are KGHSH and LQKENI.

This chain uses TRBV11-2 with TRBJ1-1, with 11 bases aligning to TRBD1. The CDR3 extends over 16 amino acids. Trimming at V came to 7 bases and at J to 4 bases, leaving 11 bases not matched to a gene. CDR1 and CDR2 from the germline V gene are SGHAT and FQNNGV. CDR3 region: CASKWTGGGGGTEAFF. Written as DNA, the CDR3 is TGTGCCAGCAAATGGACAGGGGGCGGGGGAGGCACTGAAGCTTTCTTT.

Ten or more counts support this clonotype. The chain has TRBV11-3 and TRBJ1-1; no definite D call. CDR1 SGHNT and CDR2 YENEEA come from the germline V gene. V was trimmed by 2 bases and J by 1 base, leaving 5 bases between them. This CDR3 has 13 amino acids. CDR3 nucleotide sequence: TGTGCCAGCAGCTTATCGACGAACACTGAAGCTTTCTTT. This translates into CASSLSTNTEAFF.

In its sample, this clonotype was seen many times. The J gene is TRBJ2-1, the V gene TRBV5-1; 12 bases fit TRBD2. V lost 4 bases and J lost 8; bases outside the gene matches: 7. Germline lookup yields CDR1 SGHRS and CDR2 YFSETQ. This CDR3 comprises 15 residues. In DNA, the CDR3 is TGCGCCAGCAGCACGACTAGCGGGAGATCCGATGAGCAGTTCTTC. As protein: CASSTTSGRSDEQFF.

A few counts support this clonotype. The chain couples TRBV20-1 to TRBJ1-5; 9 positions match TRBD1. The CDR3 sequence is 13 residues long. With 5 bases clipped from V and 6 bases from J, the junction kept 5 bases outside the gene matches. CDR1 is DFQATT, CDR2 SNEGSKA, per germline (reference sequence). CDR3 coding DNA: TGCAGTGCTTGGGACAGGGAGGGTCAGCCCCAGCATTTT. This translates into CSAWDREGQPQHF.

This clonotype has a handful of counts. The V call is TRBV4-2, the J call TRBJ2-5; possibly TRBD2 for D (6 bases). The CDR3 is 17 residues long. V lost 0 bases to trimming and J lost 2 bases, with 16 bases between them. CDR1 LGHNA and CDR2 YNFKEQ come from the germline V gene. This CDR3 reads CASSQDGDSPGQETQYF. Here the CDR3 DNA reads TGTGCCAGCAGCCAAGATGGGGACTCCCCGGGGCAAGAGACCCAGTACTTC.

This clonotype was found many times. The CDR3 DNA reads as TGTGCCAGCAGTGAGGAACGGTCCTCCTACAATGAGCAGTTCTTC. Amino acid sequence: CASSEERSSYNEQFF. The rearrangement links TRBV2 to TRBJ2-1, with no clear D. This CDR3 has 15 amino acids. The V and J ends lost 3 bases and 0 bases respectively, with 9 bases between them. Germline-derived CDR1 and CDR2 are SNHLY and FYNNEI.

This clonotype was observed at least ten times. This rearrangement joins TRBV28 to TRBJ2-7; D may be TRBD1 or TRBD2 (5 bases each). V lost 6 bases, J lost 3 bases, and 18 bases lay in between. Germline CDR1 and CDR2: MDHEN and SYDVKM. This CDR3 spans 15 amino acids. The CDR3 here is CASRVPPGRGYEQYF. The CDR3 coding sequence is TGTGCCAGCAGAGTCCCTCCGGGAAGGGGCTACGAGCAGTACTTC.

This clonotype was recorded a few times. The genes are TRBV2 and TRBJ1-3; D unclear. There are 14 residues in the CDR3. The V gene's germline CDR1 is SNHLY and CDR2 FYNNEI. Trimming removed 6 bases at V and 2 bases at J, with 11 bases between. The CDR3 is CASRRVLTGNTIYF. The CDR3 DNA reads TGTGCCAGCAGGCGGGTTTTGACTGGAAACACCATATATTTT.

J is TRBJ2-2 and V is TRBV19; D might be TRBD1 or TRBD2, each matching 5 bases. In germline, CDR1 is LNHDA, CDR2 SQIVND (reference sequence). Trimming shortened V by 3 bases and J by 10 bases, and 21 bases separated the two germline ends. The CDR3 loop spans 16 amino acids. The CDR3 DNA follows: TGTGCCAGTAGTATTGGTAATTTTGGTAGGGGAGTGGAGCTGTTTTTT. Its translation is CASSIGNFGRGVELFF.

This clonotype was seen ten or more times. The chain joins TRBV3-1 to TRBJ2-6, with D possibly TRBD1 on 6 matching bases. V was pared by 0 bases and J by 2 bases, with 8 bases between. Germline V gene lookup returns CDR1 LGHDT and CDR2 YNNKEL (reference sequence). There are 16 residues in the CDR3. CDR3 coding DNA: TGTGCCAGCAGCCAAGATCGGACAGCTGGGGCCAACGTCCTGACTTTC. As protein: CASSQDRTAGANVLTF.

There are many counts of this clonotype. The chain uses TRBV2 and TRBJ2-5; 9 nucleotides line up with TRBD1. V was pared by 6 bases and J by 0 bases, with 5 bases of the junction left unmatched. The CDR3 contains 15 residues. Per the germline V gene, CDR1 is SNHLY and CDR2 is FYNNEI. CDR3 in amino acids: CASRTGTGHQETQYF. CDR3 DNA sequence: TGTGCCAGCAGAACCGGGACAGGGCACCAAGAGACCCAGTACTTC.

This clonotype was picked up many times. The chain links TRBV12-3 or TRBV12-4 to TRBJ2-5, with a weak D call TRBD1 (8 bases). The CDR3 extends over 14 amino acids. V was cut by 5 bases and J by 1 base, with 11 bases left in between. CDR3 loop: CASSSGTGQETQYF. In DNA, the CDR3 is TGTGCCAGCAGTAGCGGGACAGGCCAAGAGACCCAGTACTTC.

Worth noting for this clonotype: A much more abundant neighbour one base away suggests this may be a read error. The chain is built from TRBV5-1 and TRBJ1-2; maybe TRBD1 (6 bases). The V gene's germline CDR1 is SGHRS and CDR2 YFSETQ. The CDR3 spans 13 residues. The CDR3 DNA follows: TGCGCCAGCAGGGCGGACAGCAACTATAGCTACACCTTC. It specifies CASRADSNYSYTF.

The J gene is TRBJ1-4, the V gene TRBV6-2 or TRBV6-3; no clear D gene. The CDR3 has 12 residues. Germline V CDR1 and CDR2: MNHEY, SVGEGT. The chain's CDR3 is CASRALDEKLFF. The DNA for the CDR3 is TGTGCGAGCCGGGCCCTGGATGAAAAACTGTTTTTT.

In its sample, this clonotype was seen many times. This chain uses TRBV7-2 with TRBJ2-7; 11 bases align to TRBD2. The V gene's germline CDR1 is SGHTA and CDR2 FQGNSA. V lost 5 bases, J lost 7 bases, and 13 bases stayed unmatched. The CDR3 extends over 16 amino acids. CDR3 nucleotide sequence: TGTGCCAGCAGCCCAAAAGGGATAGCGGGAGGGGGAGAGCAGTACTTC. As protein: CASSPKGIAGGGEQYF.

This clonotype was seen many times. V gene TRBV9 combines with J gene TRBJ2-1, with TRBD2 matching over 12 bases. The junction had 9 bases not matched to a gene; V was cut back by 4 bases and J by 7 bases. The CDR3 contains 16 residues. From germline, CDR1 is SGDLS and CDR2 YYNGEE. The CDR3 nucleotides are TGTGCCAGCAGCCCTCGACTAGCGGGAGCAGTAAATGAGCAGTTCTTC. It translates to CASSPRLAGAVNEQFF.

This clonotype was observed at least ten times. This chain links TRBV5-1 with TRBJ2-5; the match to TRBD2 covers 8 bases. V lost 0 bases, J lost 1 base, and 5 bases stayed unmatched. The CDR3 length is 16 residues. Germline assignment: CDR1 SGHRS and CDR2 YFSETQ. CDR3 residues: CASSLVAGNVQETQYF. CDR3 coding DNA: TGCGCCAGCAGCTTGGTAGCGGGAAACGTCCAAGAGACCCAGTACTTC.

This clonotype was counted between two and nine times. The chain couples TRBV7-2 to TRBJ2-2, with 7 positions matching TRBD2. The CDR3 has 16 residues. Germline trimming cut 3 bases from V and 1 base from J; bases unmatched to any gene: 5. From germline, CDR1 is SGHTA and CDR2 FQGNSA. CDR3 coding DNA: TGTGCCAGCAGCTTCCGCCGCGGGAGGAACACCGGGGAGCTGTTTTTT. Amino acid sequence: CASSFRRGRNTGELFF.

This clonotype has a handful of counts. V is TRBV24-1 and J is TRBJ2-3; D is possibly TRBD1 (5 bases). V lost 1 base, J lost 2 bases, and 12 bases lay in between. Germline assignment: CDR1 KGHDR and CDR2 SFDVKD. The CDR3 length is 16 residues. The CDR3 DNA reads TGTGCCACCAGTGATTTCTATCAGGGCCTCACAGATACGCAGTATTTT. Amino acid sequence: CATSDFYQGLTDTQYF.

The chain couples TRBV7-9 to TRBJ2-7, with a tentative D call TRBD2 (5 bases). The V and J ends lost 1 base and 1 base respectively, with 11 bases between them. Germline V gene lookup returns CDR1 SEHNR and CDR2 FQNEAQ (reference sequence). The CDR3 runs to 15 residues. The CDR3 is CASSLDLGVSYEQYF. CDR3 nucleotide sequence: TGTGCCAGCAGCTTAGATCTGGGAGTTTCCTACGAGCAGTACTTC.

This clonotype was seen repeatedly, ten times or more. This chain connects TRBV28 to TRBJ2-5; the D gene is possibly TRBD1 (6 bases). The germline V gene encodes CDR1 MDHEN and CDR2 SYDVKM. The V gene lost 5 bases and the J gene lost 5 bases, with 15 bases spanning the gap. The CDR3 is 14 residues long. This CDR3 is CASSLVGAAETQYF. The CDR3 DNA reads TGTGCCAGCAGTCTAGTGGGGGCAGCGGAGACCCAGTACTTC.

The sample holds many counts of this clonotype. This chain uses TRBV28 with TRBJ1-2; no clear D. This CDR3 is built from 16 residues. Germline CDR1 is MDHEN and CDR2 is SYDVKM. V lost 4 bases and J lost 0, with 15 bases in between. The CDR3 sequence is CASSSGLSHTNYGYTF. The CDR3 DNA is TGTGCCAGCAGTTCGGGTCTTTCACATACTAACTATGGCTACACCTTC.

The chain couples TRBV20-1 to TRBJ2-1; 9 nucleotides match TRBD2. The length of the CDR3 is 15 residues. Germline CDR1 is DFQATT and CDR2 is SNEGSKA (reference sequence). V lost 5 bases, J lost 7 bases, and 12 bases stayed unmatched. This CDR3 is CSAGRTSARENEQFF. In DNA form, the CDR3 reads TGCAGTGCTGGGAGGACTAGCGCAAGAGAAAATGAGCAGTTCTTC.

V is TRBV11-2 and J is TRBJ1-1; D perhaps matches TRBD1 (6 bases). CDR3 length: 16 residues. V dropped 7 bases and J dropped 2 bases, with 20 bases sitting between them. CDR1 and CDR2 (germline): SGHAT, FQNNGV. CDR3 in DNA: TGTGCCAGCACCCTGAACGGGGGGGCTGGCAACACTGAAGCTTTCTTT. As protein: CASTLNGGAGNTEAFF.

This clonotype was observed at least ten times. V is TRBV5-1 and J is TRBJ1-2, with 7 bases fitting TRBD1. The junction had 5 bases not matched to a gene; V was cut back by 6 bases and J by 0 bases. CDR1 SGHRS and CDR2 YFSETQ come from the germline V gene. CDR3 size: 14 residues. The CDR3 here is CASTVGTANYGYTF. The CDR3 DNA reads TGCGCCAGCACGGTCGGGACAGCTAACTATGGCTACACCTTC.

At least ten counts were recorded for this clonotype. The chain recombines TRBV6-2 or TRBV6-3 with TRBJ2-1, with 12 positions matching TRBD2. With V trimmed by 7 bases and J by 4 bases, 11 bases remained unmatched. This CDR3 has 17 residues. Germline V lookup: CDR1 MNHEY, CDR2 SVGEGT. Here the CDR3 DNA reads TGTGCCAGCACTAAACTAGCGGGAGGCCTGGTTTACAATGAGCAGTTCTTC. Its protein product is CASTKLAGGLVYNEQFF.

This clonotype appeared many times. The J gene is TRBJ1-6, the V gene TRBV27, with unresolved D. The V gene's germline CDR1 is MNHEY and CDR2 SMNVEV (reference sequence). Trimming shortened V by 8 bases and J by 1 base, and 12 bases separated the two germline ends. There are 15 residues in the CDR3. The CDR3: CASGQQGSYNSPLHF. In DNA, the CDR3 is TGTGCCAGCGGGCAACAAGGTTCCTATAATTCACCCCTCCACTTT.

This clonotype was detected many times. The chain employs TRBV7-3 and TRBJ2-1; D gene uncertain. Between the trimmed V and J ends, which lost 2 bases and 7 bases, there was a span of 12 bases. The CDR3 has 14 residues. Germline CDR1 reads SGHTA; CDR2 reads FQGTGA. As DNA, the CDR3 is TGTGCCAGCAGCTTAGGTAGTCTGACAAATGAGCAGTTCTTC. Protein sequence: CASSLGSLTNEQFF.

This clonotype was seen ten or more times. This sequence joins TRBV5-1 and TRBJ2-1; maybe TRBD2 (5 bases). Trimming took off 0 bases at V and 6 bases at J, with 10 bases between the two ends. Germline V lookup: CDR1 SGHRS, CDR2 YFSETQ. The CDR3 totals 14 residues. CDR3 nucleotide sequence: TGCGCCAGCAGCTTGGTGGTAGCGATCAATGAGCAGTTCTTC. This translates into CASSLVVAINEQFF.

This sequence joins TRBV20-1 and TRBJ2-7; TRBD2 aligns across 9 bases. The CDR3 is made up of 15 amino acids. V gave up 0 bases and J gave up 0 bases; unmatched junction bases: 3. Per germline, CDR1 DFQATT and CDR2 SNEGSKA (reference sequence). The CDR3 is CSARDRLADSYEQYF. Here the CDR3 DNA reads TGCAGTGCTAGAGACCGACTAGCGGACTCCTACGAGCAGTACTTC.

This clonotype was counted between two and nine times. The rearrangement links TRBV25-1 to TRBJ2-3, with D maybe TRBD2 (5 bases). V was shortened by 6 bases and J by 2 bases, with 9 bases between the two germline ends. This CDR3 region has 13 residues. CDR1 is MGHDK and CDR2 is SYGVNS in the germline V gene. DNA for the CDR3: TGTGCCAGCAGCGAGACTAACACAGATACGCAGTATTTT. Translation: CASSETNTDTQYF.